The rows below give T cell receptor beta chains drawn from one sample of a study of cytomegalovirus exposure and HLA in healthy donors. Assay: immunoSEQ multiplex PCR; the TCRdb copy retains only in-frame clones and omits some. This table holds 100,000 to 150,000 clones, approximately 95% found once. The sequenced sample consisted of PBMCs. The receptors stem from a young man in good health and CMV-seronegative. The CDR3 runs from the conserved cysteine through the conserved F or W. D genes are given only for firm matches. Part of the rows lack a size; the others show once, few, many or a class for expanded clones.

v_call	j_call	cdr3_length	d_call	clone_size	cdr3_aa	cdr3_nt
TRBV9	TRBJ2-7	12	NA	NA	CASSNPRREQYF	TGTGCCAGCTCTAACCCGAGGAGGGAGCAGTACTTC
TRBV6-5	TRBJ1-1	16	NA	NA	CASSYSRKGKDTEAFF	TGTGCCAGCAGTTACTCTCGTAAGGGGAAGGACACTGAAGCTTTCTTT
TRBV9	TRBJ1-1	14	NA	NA	CASSPRDFAAEAFF	TGTGCCAGCAGCCCCCGGGACTTCGCGGCTGAAGCTTTCTTT
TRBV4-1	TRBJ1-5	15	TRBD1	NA	CASSRRTGTNQPQHF	TGCGCCAGCAGCCGAAGGACAGGGACCAATCAGCCCCAGCATTTT
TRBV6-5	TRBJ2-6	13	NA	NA	CASRLIGANVLTF	TGTGCCAGCAGGTTAATCGGGGCCAACGTCCTGACTTTC
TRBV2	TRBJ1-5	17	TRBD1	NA	CASSLLPTGVSNQPQHF	TGTGCCAGCAGCCTATTACCGACAGGGGTAAGCAATCAGCCCCAGCATTTT
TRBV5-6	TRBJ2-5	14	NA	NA	CASSLVIAGETQYF	TGTGCCAGCAGCTTGGTAATAGCTGGGGAGACCCAGTACTTC
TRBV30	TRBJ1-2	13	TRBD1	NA	CAWSIGQGQGYTF	TGTGCCTGGAGTATCGGACAGGGGCAGGGCTACACCTTC
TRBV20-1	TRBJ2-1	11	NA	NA	CSGRVDGEQFF	TGCAGTGGCAGGGTGGATGGCGAGCAGTTCTTC
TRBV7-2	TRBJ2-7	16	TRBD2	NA	CASSPAVTSVPYEQYF	TGTGCCAGCAGCCCAGCGGTGACTAGCGTCCCCTACGAGCAGTACTTC
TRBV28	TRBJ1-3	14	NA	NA	CASSLAGKLNTIYF	TGTGCCAGCAGTTTGGCAGGGAAACTAAACACCATATATTTT
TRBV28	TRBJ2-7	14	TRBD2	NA	CASRTSGSRYEQYF	TGTGCCAGCAGGACTAGCGGGAGTCGTTACGAGCAGTACTTC
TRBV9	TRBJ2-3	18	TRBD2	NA	CASSVSGRPKLGTDTQYF	TGTGCCAGCAGCGTTAGCGGGAGGCCCAAATTGGGGACAGATACGCAGTATTTT
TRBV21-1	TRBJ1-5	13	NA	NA	CATQGTKRQPQHF	TGTGCCACCCAAGGGACAAAACGGCAGCCCCAGCATTTT
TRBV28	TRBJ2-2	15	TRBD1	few	CASSLGDRDTGELFF	TGTGCCAGCAGTTTAGGGGACAGGGACACCGGGGAGCTGTTTTTT
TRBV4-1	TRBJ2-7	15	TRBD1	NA	CASSQIGGQQYEQYF	TGCGCCAGCAGCCAGATTGGGGGACAGCAGTACGAGCAGTACTTC
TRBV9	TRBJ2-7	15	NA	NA	CASSVEGWSSYEQYF	TGTGCCAGCAGCGTAGAAGGATGGAGCTCCTACGAGCAGTACTTC
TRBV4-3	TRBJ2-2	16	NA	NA	CASSQGHGTYTGELFF	TGCGCCAGCAGCCAAGGTCACGGGACTTACACCGGGGAGCTGTTTTTT
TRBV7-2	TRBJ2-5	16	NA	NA	CASRGGVWASQETQYF	TGTGCCAGCAGGGGGGGAGTTTGGGCATCGCAAGAGACCCAGTACTTC
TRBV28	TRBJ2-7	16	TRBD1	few	CASSFAPGGFYYEQYF	TGTGCCAGCAGTTTTGCCCCAGGGGGTTTTTACTACGAGCAGTACTTC
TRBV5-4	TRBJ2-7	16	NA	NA	CASSLGGGLRTYEQYF	TGTGCCAGCAGCTTGGGAGGGGGTCTACGGACCTACGAGCAGTACTTC
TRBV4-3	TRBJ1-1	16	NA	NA	CASSHPGGRRNTEAFF	TGCGCCAGCAGCCACCCGGGAGGACGGAGGAACACTGAAGCTTTCTTT
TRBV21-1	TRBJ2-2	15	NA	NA	CASSKVRGGTGELFF	TGTGCCAGCAGCAAAGTCCGGGGTGGGACCGGGGAGCTGTTTTTT
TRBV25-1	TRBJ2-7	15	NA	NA	CASSEGGGRAYEQYF	TGTGCCAGCAGTGAAGGGGGCGGGCGAGCCTACGAGCAGTACTTC
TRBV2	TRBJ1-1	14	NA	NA	CASTPTPYDYPAFF	TGTGCCAGCACCCCTACCCCTTATGACTACCCCGCTTTCTTT
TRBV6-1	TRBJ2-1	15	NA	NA	CASSGRDKSYNEQFF	TGTGCCAGCAGTGGCCGGGACAAATCTTACAATGAGCAGTTCTTC
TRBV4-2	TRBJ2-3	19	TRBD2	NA	CASSQDLYIAGDSTDTQYF	TGTGCCAGCAGCCAAGATCTCTACATAGCGGGAGACTCCACAGATACGCAGTATTTT
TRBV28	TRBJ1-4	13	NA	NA	CATGSGSNEKLFF	TGTGCCACCGGGTCCGGGAGTAATGAAAAACTGTTTTTT
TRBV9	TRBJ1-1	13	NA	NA	CASSAQDSTEAFF	TGTGCCAGCAGCGCCCAAGACAGCACTGAAGCTTTCTTT
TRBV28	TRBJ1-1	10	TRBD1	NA	CASGQAEAFF	TGTGCCAGCGGACAGGCTGAAGCTTTCTTT
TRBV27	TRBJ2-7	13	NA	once	CASSPRTSYEQYF	TGTGCCAGCAGTCCCCGGACTTCCTACGAGCAGTACTTC
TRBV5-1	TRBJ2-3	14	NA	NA	CASSLGEATDTQYF	TGCGCCAGCAGCTTGGGAGAGGCCACAGATACGCAGTATTTT
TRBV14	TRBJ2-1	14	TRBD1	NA	CASQLGGTGYGQFF	TGTGCCAGCCAACTGGGAGGGACAGGGTATGGGCAGTTCTTC
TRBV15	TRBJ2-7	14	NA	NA	CATSSLLSSYEQYF	TGTGCCACCAGCAGCCTCCTGAGCTCCTACGAGCAGTACTTC
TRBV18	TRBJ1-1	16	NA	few	CASSPTGGTLNTEAFF	TGTGCCAGCTCACCGACCGGAGGGACCTTGAACACTGAAGCTTTCTTT
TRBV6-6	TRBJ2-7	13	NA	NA	CASSYRESYEQYF	TGTGCCAGCAGTTACAGAGAAAGCTACGAGCAGTACTTC
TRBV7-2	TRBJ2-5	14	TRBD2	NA	CASSGTSGQETQYF	TGTGCCAGCAGCGGGACTAGCGGTCAAGAGACCCAGTACTTC
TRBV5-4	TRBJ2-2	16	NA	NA	CASSHVGGTNTGELFF	TGTGCCAGCAGCCACGTCGGCGGGACGAACACCGGGGAGCTGTTTTTT
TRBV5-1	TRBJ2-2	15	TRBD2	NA	CASSPTSGATGELFF	TGCGCCAGCAGCCCGACTAGCGGGGCCACCGGGGAGCTGTTTTTT
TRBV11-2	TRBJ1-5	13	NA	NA	CASSLDRGQPQHF	TGTGCCAGCAGCTTAGATCGGGGTCAGCCCCAGCATTTT
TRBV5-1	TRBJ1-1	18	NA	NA	CASSLGETAMEVNTEAFF	TGCGCCAGCAGCTTGGGGGAAACAGCCATGGAGGTCAACACTGAAGCTTTCTTT
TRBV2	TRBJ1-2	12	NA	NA	CASSPGLGGYTF	TGTGCCAGCAGCCCAGGGTTGGGCGGCTACACCTTC
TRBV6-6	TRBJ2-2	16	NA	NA	CASSYSYTGYPGELFF	TGTGCCAGCAGTTACTCGTATACAGGCTATCCCGGGGAGCTGTTTTTT
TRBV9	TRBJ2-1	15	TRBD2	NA	CASSVGLADHNEQFF	TGTGCCAGCAGCGTAGGGCTAGCGGATCACAATGAGCAGTTCTTC
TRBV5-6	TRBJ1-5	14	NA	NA	CASSPRGSNQPQHF	TGTGCCAGCAGCCCCAGGGGATCCAATCAGCCCCAGCATTTT
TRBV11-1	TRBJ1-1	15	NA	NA	CASNPLGGVVGEAFF	TGTGCCAGCAACCCGCTTGGGGGGGTAGTTGGTGAAGCTTTCTTT
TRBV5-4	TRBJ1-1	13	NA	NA	CASSIQVNTEAFF	TGTGCCAGCAGCATTCAGGTGAACACTGAAGCTTTCTTT
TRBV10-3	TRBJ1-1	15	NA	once	CAISDSGGRSTEAFF	TGTGCCATCAGTGATAGCGGGGGAAGGAGCACTGAAGCTTTCTTT
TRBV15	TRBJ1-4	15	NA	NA	CATSPGRVAAGDPFF	TGTGCCACCAGTCCCGGTAGGGTAGCCGCCGGGGATCCGTTTTTT
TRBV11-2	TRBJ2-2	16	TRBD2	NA	CASRLRRLAGVGELFF	TGTGCCAGCAGGTTAAGGAGACTAGCGGGAGTCGGGGAGCTGTTTTTT
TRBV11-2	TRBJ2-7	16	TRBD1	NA	CASSLGRTGWRYEQYF	TGTGCCAGCAGCTTAGGTCGGACAGGGTGGCGCTACGAGCAGTACTTC
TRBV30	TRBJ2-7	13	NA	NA	CAWSPGETYEQYF	TGTGCCTGGAGCCCAGGGGAAACCTACGAGCAGTACTTC
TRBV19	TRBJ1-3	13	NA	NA	CASSIQGGNTIYF	TGTGCCAGTAGTATCCAGGGAGGAAACACCATATATTTT
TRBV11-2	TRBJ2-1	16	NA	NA	CASSFTGASSDNEQFF	TGTGCCAGCAGCTTTACTGGGGCTAGTTCCGACAATGAGCAGTTCTTC
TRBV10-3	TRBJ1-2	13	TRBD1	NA	CAISAETGLHYTF	TGTGCCATCAGTGCCGAGACAGGGTTGCACTACACCTTC